This T cell receptor beta chain was obtained from a study of CD8 T cells in Susac syndrome. V was pared by 6 bases and J by 0 bases, with 9 bases between. Germline assignment: CDR1 MDHEN and CDR2 SYDVKM. The CDR3 runs 14 residues. Study conclusions and caveats: CD8+ clones in Susac expanded most in TEMRA cells and active patients. In its TCR sequencing and HLA analysis, the study acknowledged that the number of individuals was relatively small. Susac-specific public clones numbered about 15 in total CD8+ repertoires (and about five in CD8+ TEMRA repertoires).

With random hexamers, roughly 0.45 to 1 ug RNA was reverse transcribed. Using its own MiXCR run on the immunoSEQ multiplex PCR reads, TCRdb lists one record per CDR3 protein. The table lists 95,000 to 150,000 distinct CDR3 sequences, about 95% of them singletons, with about 0.28% in the top ten. The sequenced target, TCR beta, came from blood CD8+ and CD4+ T cells. About this clonotype: No antigen is known for it.

The sample was CD8+ T cells from PBMCs. The source is a human donor with Susac syndrome. This chain joins TRBV28 and TRBJ1-3; D ambiguous. CDR3 in amino acids: CASRVGSSGNTIYF. In nucleotides, the CDR3 is TGTGCCAGCAGGGTAGGGTCCTCTGGAAACACCATATATTTT. Using reference TRBV28 and TRBJ1-3 for the parts outside the CDR3, the full variable domain is DVKVTQSSRYLVKRTGEKVFLECVQDMDHENMFWYRQDPGLGLRLIYFSYDVKMKEKGDIPEGYSVSREKKERFSLILESASTNQTSMYLCASRVGSSGNTIYFGEGSWLTVV.